A selection of T cell receptor beta chains follows, all from one sample in a study of control samples from healthy donors and cancer patients. Only in-frame clones appear in the TCRdb table, and some are missing; sequencing was by immunoSEQ multiplex PCR. The sample includes approximately 180,000 clones, approximately 94% of them seen just once. Sequencing used blood. These receptors originate from a woman aged 18-35 years in good health. CDR3s include the opening cysteine and the closing phenylalanine or tryptophan. D genes are given only for firm matches. Not all rows give a size; the values are once, few, many and, for expanded clones, a class.

cdr3_nt cdr3_aa d_call clone_size j_call v_call
TGTGCCACCAGTGTCAAAAAAGGCTACACCTTC CATSVKKGYTF - - TRBJ1-2 TRBV24-1
TGCGCCAGCAGCCAAGAGAGCCGGGGGGGGATAGCCAAAAACATTCAGTACTTC CASSQESRGGIAKNIQYF TRBD2 - TRBJ2-4 TRBV4-1
TGTGCCAGTAGTTCTCCTGGGGGGGGGTATAGCAATCAGCCCCAGCATTTT CASSSPGGGYSNQPQHF - - TRBJ1-5 TRBV19
TGTGCCAGTAGTATCGCAGGGTTCCATGGCTACACCTTC CASSIAGFHGYTF - - TRBJ1-2 TRBV19
TGTGCCAGCAGCTGGGGGGCGTATGAGACCCAGTACTTC CASSWGAYETQYF - - TRBJ2-5 TRBV7-2
TGTGCCAGCAGCCAACTAGCGGGAATTATACATGAGCAGTTCTTC CASSQLAGIIHEQFF TRBD2 - TRBJ2-1 TRBV3-1/TRBV3-2
TGTGCCAGCAGCATCACACGGAACACTGAAGCTTTCTTT CASSITRNTEAFF - - TRBJ1-1 TRBV7-3
TGTGCCAGTAGTATAGATCCGTGGGGTGAGCAGTTCTTC CASSIDPWGEQFF - - TRBJ2-1 TRBV19
TGTGCCAGCAGCCAGGACAGGGTGGCCGGAAACACCATATATTTT CASSQDRVAGNTIYF TRBD1 - TRBJ1-3 TRBV16
TGTGCCAGCAGCTCGATCCTCACAGATACGCAGTATTTT CASSSILTDTQYF - - TRBJ2-3 TRBV13
TGCGCCAGCAGCTTAGGGGTTGCCGGGGAGCTGTTTTTT CASSLGVAGELFF - - TRBJ2-2 TRBV5-1
TGTGCCAGCAGCCCAGCTAGGGGTCATGAGCAGTTCTTC CASSPARGHEQFF - - TRBJ2-1 TRBV11-2
TGCGCCAGCAGCTTGGGGACAGCTAATCAGCCCCAGCATTTT CASSLGTANQPQHF - few TRBJ1-5 TRBV5-1
TGTGCCAGCAGTTTAGTCCAGGGTTACATGAACACTGAAGCTTTCTTT CASSLVQGYMNTEAFF - - TRBJ1-1 TRBV28
TGCGCCACCCGAGGGGGTCCTAATGAAAAACTGTTTTTT CATRGGPNEKLFF - once TRBJ1-4 TRBV5-1
TGTGCCAGCAGCTCCCGGGAGGCGGCTGAGAGTGAAGCTTTCTTT CASSSREAAESEAFF - - TRBJ1-1 TRBV7-9
TGTGCCAGTAGCAATACACTTCCGGGACAGGGGGCGAGCAACACCGGGGAGCTGTTTTTT CASSNTLPGQGASNTGELFF TRBD1 - TRBJ2-2 TRBV19
TGTGCCAGCAGTCGACAGGGAGGAACTGAAGCTTTCTTT CASSRQGGTEAFF TRBD1 - TRBJ1-1 TRBV2
TGTGCCAGCAGTTATCGGCGCGGGGGTGAGCAGCCCCAGCATTTT CASSYRRGGEQPQHF - - TRBJ1-5 TRBV6-5
TGTGCCAGTAGTATCAGGGACAGGGGAAAGGCTTTCTTT CASSIRDRGKAFF TRBD1 - TRBJ1-1 TRBV19
TGTGCCAGCAGAGGACAGGGCGTAGGGGGCTACACCTTC CASRGQGVGGYTF TRBD1 - TRBJ1-2 TRBV27
TGTGCCAGCAGCTTGGCAGGCTACGGAAACACCATATATTTT CASSLAGYGNTIYF - - TRBJ1-3 TRBV7-2
TGTGCCAGCAGCCCCGATCGACAGTCCTACTATGGCTACACCTTC CASSPDRQSYYGYTF - - TRBJ1-2 TRBV7-2
TGTGCCACCAGTGAGCGTATTAGCAATCAGCCCCAGCATTTT CATSERISNQPQHF - - TRBJ1-5 TRBV24-1
TGTGCCAGCAGCTTAGATTGGGCAGGGCAAGAGACCCAGTACTTC CASSLDWAGQETQYF - - TRBJ2-5 TRBV11-2
TGTGCCAGCAGCTGTCCGGGACAAGACTCTGGGGCCAACGTCCTGACTTTC CASSCPGQDSGANVLTF - - TRBJ2-6 TRBV21-1
TGTGCCAGCAGCCAAGACAGGGTCGCTGAAGCTTTCTTT CASSQDRVAEAFF - - TRBJ1-1 TRBV14
TGTGCCAGCAGCTTAGTTCGGGGTAACACTGAAGCTTTCTTT CASSLVRGNTEAFF - - TRBJ1-1 TRBV11-2
TGTGCCACCAGCAGGGCCACGCGCGTACAGCCCCAGCATTTT CATSRATRVQPQHF - - TRBJ1-5 TRBV15
TGTGCCACCGGGGCCGGGGCCGGGGAGCTGTTTTTT CATGAGAGELFF - once TRBJ2-2 TRBV15
TGCAGTGCTAGAGATCGGGGGTACACCTTC CSARDRGYTF - - TRBJ1-2 TRBV20-1
TGTGCCAGTAGTATAGGGGACAGGGGGCGGCCCGCGTGGGAGACCCAGTACTTC CASSIGDRGRPAWETQYF TRBD1 - TRBJ2-5 TRBV19
TGTGCCAGCAGGCAGGGGGGGGGAAGCAATCAGCCCCAGCATTTT CASRQGGGSNQPQHF TRBD1 - TRBJ1-5 TRBV27
TGCGCCAGCAGCACGGACCCAGCTGAAAAACTGTTTTTT CASSTDPAEKLFF - - TRBJ1-4 TRBV5-1
TGTGCCAGCAGCCTGTCCGGCCGGTCCCAGTACTTC CASSLSGRSQYF - - TRBJ2-5 TRBV7-2